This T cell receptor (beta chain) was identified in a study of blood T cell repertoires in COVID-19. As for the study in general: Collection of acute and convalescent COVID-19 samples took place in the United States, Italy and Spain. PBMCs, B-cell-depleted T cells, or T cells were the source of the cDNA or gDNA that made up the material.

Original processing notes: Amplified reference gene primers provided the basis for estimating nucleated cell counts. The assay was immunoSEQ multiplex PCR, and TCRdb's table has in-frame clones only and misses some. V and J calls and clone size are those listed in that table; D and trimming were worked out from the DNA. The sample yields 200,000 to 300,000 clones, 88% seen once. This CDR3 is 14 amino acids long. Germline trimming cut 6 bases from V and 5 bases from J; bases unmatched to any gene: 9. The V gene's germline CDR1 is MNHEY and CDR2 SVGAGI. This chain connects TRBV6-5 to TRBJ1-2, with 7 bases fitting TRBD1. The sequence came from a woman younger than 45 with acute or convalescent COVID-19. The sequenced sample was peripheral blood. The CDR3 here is CASSYRDSRYGYTF. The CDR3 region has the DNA TGTGCCAGCAGCTACCGGGACAGCAGATATGGCTACACCTTC.